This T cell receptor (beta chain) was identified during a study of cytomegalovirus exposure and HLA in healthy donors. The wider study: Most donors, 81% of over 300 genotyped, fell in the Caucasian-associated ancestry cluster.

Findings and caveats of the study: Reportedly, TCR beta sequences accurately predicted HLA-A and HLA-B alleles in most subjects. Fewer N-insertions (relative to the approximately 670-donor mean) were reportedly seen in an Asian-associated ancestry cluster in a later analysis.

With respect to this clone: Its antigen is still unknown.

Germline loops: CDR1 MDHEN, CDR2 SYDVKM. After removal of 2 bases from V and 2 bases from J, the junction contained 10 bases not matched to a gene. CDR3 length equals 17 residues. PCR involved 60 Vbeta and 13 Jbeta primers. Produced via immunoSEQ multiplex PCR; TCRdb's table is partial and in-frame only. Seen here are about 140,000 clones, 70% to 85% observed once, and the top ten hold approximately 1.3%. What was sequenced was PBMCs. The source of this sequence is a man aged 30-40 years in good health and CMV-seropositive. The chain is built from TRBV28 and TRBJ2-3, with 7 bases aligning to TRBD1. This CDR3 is CASSLPRTGVNTDTQYF. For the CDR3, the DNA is TGTGCCAGCAGTTTACCCCGAACAGGGGTCAACACAGATACGCAGTATTTT.